Presented here are 11 T cell receptor beta chains from one specimen sequenced in a study of blood T cell repertoires in COVID-19. Profiling relied on immunoSEQ multiplex PCR, and the TCRdb table lists in-frame clones only, not all of them. The sample shows about 250,000 clones, around 88% of them seen only once. The sample comprised peripheral blood. Every receptor here comes from a man between 25 and 39 years old with acute or convalescent COVID-19.

The chain recombines TRBV7-9 with TRBJ2-7, with 7 bases fitting TRBD1. The J segment lost 2 bases and the V segment lost 0 bases, leaving 4 bases of the junction unmatched. This CDR3 is 15 amino acids long. Germline lookup yields CDR1 SEHNR and CDR2 FQNEAQ (reference sequence). The chain's CDR3 is CASSLARTGPYEQYF. CDR3 nucleotides: TGTGCCAGCAGCTTAGCGCGGACAGGACCCTACGAGCAGTACTTC.

The chain couples TRBV4-1 to TRBJ2-4; 8 nucleotides match TRBD1. Trimming took 2 bases from V and 11 from J; bases not matched to a gene: 11. The length of the CDR3 is 15 residues. Germline V gene lookup returns CDR1 MGHRA and CDR2 YSYEKL. The CDR3 protein is CASSQIEGQGAVQYF. CDR3 DNA: TGCGCCAGCAGCCAAATTGAGGGGCAGGGGGCGGTTCAGTACTTC.

This chain joins TRBV2 and TRBJ2-2; TRBD2 aligns across 9 bases. CDR3 length: 14 amino acids. Losses at the gene ends were 6 bases for V and 2 bases for J; bases not matched to a gene: 1. The germline V gene has CDR1 SNHLY and CDR2 FYNNEI. CDR3 sequence reads: CASRLAGNTGELFF. CDR3 sequence (DNA): TGTGCCAGCAGACTAGCGGGTAACACCGGGGAGCTGTTTTTT.

The V call is TRBV5-4, the J call TRBJ1-1; 7 bases line up with TRBD1. There are 15 residues in the CDR3. Germline V gene lookup returns CDR1 SGHNT and CDR2 YYREEE (reference sequence). V trimming: 0 bases; J trimming: 4 bases; junction bases outside the gene matches: 6. The CDR3 DNA follows: TGTGCCAGCAGCTTGGAACAGGGGCGATTCACTGAAGCTTTCTTT. Translation gives CASSLEQGRFTEAFF.

This chain uses TRBV10-3 with TRBJ2-7, with 11 bases aligning to TRBD1. The CDR3 consists of 15 residues. With 4 bases clipped from V and 1 base from J, the junction kept 3 bases outside the gene matches. Per germline, CDR1 ENHRY and CDR2 SYGVKD. Written as DNA, the CDR3 is TGTGCCATCAGTGGGGGACAGGGGGGATCCTACGAGCAGTACTTC. Translating it yields CAISGGQGGSYEQYF.

V gene TRBV14 combines with J gene TRBJ1-6, with 8 positions matching TRBD1. Germline-derived CDR1 and CDR2 are SGHDN and FVKESK. The junction had 9 bases not matched to a gene; V was cut back by 1 base and J by 13 bases. This CDR3 comprises 15 residues. DNA for the CDR3: TGTGCCAGCAGCCAAGTGACAGGGGCCCCCCGGCCCCTCCACTTT. Protein: CASSQVTGAPRPLHF.

The chain couples TRBV28 to TRBJ1-1; TRBD1 is a possible D gene (6 bases). This CDR3 has 16 amino acids. Trimming removed 3 bases from V and 5 bases from J, with 19 bases in between. Germline-derived CDR1 and CDR2 are MDHEN and SYDVKM. The CDR3 coding sequence is TGTGCCAGCAGTTTCCAAGGGCTAGGGGGTAGGACTGAAGCTTTCTTT. This gives the protein CASSFQGLGGRTEAFF.

The chain joins TRBV5-6 to TRBJ1-4; TRBD1 matches at 7 bases. CDR1 and CDR2 (germline): SGHDT, YYEEEE. This CDR3 has 14 residues. The V and J ends lost 4 bases and 10 bases, in that order; junction bases with no gene match: 10. CDR3 nucleotides: TGTGCCAGCAGCCTAGGGGACAGCAGAGGAAAACTGTTTTTT. Translating it yields CASSLGDSRGKLFF.

This clone has only one observation. This chain uses TRBV5-1 with TRBJ1-6; D is perhaps TRBD1 (5 bases). CDR3 size: 16 residues. Germline V gene lookup returns CDR1 SGHRS and CDR2 YFSETQ. The V gene lost 4 bases and the J gene lost 6 bases, with 17 bases spanning the gap. CDR3 DNA sequence: TGCGCCAGCAGCCCCGCGCCGGGGGAGAGTAATTCACCCCTCCACTTT. Amino acid sequence: CASSPAPGESNSPLHF.

The V and J genes are TRBV19 and TRBJ1-4; D may be TRBD1 (6 bases). The V gene lost 7 bases and the J gene lost 5 bases, with 11 bases spanning the gap. Germline-derived CDR1 and CDR2 are LNHDA and SQIVND (reference sequence). This CDR3 region has 13 residues. CDR3 coding DNA: TGTGCCAGTACTACAGGGATAAATGAAAAACTGTTTTTT. It specifies CASTTGINEKLFF.

This clone appeared many times. The chain has TRBV9 and TRBJ1-6; possibly TRBD1 for D (6 bases). Germline V CDR1 and CDR2: SGDLS, YYNGEE. V was cut by 0 bases and J by 10 bases, with 11 bases left in between. CDR3 length: 14 residues. This CDR3 reads CASSVDGQRSPLHF. CDR3 DNA: TGTGCCAGCAGCGTAGATGGACAGAGGTCACCCCTCCACTTT. The full variable domain, with the rest looked up from reference TRBV9 and TRBJ1-6, is DSGVTQTPKHLITATGQRVTLRCSPRSGDLSVYWYQQSLDQGLQFLIQYYNGEERAKGNILERFSAQQFPDLHSELNLSSLELGDSALYFCASSVDGQRSPLHFGNGTRLTVT.